The 7 T cell receptor beta chains presented below share a single source sample, sequenced in a study of blood T cell repertoires in COVID-19. Repertoires were generated with immunoSEQ multiplex PCR, while TCRdb's copy carries only in-frame clones and drops some. The sample consists of 25,000 to 30,000 clones, approximately 92% of them appearing once. Sequenced: peripheral blood. These receptor sequences come from a man aged 55 to 69 with acute or convalescent COVID-19.

The chain carries TRBV7-2 and TRBJ2-7; D perhaps matches TRBD1 (6 bases). V was pared by 5 bases and J by 1 base, with 15 bases between. From germline, CDR1 is SGHTA and CDR2 FQGNSA. The CDR3 extends over 15 amino acids. The CDR3 DNA sequence: TGTGCCAGCAGCGCTGGGCCAGGGGCATCCTACGAGCAGTACTTC. Translation gives CASSAGPGASYEQYF. Together with reference TRBV7-2 and TRBJ2-7, the CDR3 gives the full variable domain: GAGVSQSPSNKVTEKGKDVELRCDPISGHTALYWYRQSLGQGLEFLIYFQGNSAPDKSGLPSDRFSAERTGGSVSTLTIQRTQQEDSAVYLCASSAGPGASYEQYFGPGTRLTVT.

This chain connects TRBV7-2 to TRBJ2-5; 7 nucleotides line up with TRBD1. The CDR3 contains 14 residues. Per the germline V gene, CDR1 is SGHTA and CDR2 is FQGNSA. The V segment lost 4 bases and the J segment 5 bases; nucleotides outside the gene matches: 7. The CDR3 DNA reads as TGTGCCAGCAGCTCACACAGGGGCGGGGAGACCCAGTACTTC. Its protein product is CASSSHRGGETQYF.

The V and J genes are TRBV5-1 and TRBJ1-2; 8 nucleotides line up with TRBD1. Trimming took 4 bases from V and 7 from J; bases not matched to a gene: 9. This CDR3 region has 14 residues. CDR1 SGHRS and CDR2 YFSETQ come from the germline V gene. Here the CDR3 DNA reads TGCGCCAGCAGCCCGATCGGACAGGGAAGTGGCTACACCTTC. Protein: CASSPIGQGSGYTF.

Concerning this clone: The identical CDR3 is also encoded by other nucleotide sequences in the sample. The chain carries TRBV28 and TRBJ1-2; TRBD1 aligns across 8 bases. The CDR3 runs to 13 residues. CDR1 MDHEN and CDR2 SYDVKM come from the germline V gene. Trimming at V came to 5 bases and at J to 6 bases, leaving 5 bases not matched to a gene. CDR3 residues: CASSLGQGDGYTF. CDR3 sequence (DNA): TGTGCCAGCAGTCTCGGACAGGGAGATGGCTACACCTTC.

This clone was observed a handful of times. The chain employs TRBV19 and TRBJ1-1; 7 nucleotides agree with TRBD1. The J segment lost 5 bases and the V segment lost 6 bases, leaving 6 bases of the junction unmatched. The CDR3 is 13 amino acids. Germline V CDR1 and CDR2: LNHDA, SQIVND (reference sequence). The CDR3 loop reads CASRQGRGTEAFF. The CDR3 region has the DNA TGTGCCAGTAGACAGGGGAGAGGAACTGAAGCTTTCTTT.

The gene calls are TRBV23-1 and TRBJ2-3, with D maybe TRBD1 (5 bases). TRBV23-1 is an ORF for which the function is uncertain. This CDR3 is built from 14 residues. Trimming removed 4 bases at V and 0 bases at J, with 8 bases between. The CDR3 bases are TGCGCCAGCAGTCGGGGCAGGAGCACAGATACGCAGTATTTT. Translated, it gives CASSRGRSTDTQYF.

The chain has TRBV18 and TRBJ2-1; weak D call: TRBD1 (5 bases). CDR3 length: 12 residues. V dropped 3 bases and J dropped 10 bases, with 10 bases sitting between them. CDR1 and CDR2 (germline): KGHSH, LQKENI. CDR3 loop: CASSPQGREQFF. CDR3 nucleotides: TGTGCCAGCTCACCCCAGGGCCGGGAGCAGTTCTTC.